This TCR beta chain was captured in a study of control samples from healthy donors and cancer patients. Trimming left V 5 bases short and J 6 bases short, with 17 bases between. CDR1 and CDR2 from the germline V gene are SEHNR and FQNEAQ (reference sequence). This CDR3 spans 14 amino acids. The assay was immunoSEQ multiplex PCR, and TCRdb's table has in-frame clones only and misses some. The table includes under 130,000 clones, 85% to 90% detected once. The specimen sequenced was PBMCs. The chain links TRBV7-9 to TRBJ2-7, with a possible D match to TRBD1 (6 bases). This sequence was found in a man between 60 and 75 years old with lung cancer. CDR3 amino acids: CASSLTGLVREQYF. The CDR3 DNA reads TGTGCCAGCAGCCTAACAGGGTTGGTACGCGAGCAGTACTTC.